Shown below are 29 T cell receptor beta chains from a single sample sequenced in a study of CD8+ T cells in alopecia areata. Described treatment: oral pan-JAK inhibitor, 5-10 mg twice daily. It was cDNA, reverse transcribed from extracted RNA, that served as the sequencing template. The repertoire was sequenced with immunoSEQ multiplex PCR; TCRdb's copy has only in-frame clones and lacks some. Of under 350,000 clones detected, 55% to 75% appear once; the ten largest clones hold over 1.5%. Source: CD4+ T cells sorted from blood, taken at week 24, from a patient treated with tofacitinib. The receptors derive from a human donor with alopecia areata.

This clone has only a few counts. The V call is TRBV5-1, the J call TRBJ1-1; maybe TRBD1 (6 bases). There are 15 residues in the CDR3. Germline CDR1 reads SGHRS; CDR2 reads YFSETQ. Trimming cost V 0 bases and J 6 bases, with 15 bases left between them. The CDR3 sequence is CASSLEGTLGAEAFF. CDR3 DNA: TGCGCCAGCAGCTTGGAGGGGACACTAGGGGCTGAAGCTTTCTTT.

The sample holds a few counts of this clone. This sequence joins TRBV29-1 and TRBJ2-6, with D possibly matching TRBD1 (5 bases). The germline CDR1 and CDR2 sequences are SQVTM and ANQGSEA. The CDR3 totals 14 residues. Trimming removed 3 bases at V and 2 bases at J, with 8 bases between. DNA of the CDR3: TGCAGCGTTGATCTAGGGGCTGGGGCCAACGTCCTGACTTTC. It codes for CSVDLGAGANVLTF.

V gene TRBV29-1 combines with J gene TRBJ1-1; no firm D call. Looked up from germline, CDR1 is SQVTM and CDR2 is ANQGSEA. Trimming left V 7 bases short and J 5 bases short, with 14 bases between. The CDR3 sequence is 12 residues long. CDR3 bases: TGCAGCGCCCTCAGCGGAGGGACTGAAGCTTTCTTT. The encoded protein is CSALSGGTEAFF.

This clone was observed a few times. V and J are TRBV9 and TRBJ1-1; 9 bases are a match to TRBD1. There are 17 residues in the CDR3. Germline trimming cut 0 bases from V and 0 bases from J; bases unmatched to any gene: 6. From germline, CDR1 is SGDLS and CDR2 YYNGEE. The CDR3 here is CASSVGGDREMNTEAFF. The CDR3 region has the DNA TGTGCCAGCAGCGTAGGTGGGGACAGGGAAATGAACACTGAAGCTTTCTTT.

The CDR3 protein is CASSSGLAYEQYF. Here the CDR3 DNA reads TGCGCCAGCAGCTCGGGACTGGCCTACGAGCAGTACTTC. The chain employs TRBV5-1 and TRBJ2-7; the D gene is possibly TRBD2 (6 bases). The CDR3 consists of 13 residues. Germline loops: CDR1 SGHRS, CDR2 YFSETQ. V was pared by 3 bases and J by 2 bases, with 9 bases between.

The chain is built from TRBV29-1 and TRBJ1-2; D might be TRBD1 (6 bases). Germline V gene data show CDR1 as SQVTM and CDR2 as ANQGSEA. The CDR3 spans 12 residues. The V and J ends lost 7 bases and 5 bases respectively, with 14 bases between them. The CDR3 bases are TGCAGCGCCGGGAAACAGGGTTATGGCTACACCTTC. It is translated as CSAGKQGYGYTF. The whole variable domain, filled in from reference TRBV29-1 and TRBJ1-2, reads SAVISQKPSRDICQRGTSLTIQCQVDSQVTMMFWYRQQPGQSLTLIATANQGSEATYESGFVIDKFPISRPNLTFSTLTVSNMSPEDSSIYLCSAGKQGYGYTFGSGTRLTVV.

The V call is TRBV28, the J call TRBJ1-2; D ambiguous. This CDR3 spans 11 amino acids. CDR1 MDHEN and CDR2 SYDVKM come from the germline V gene. V was trimmed by 8 bases and J by 0 bases, leaving 4 bases between them. The CDR3 here is CASRSNYGYTF. The CDR3 region has the DNA TGTGCCAGCCGATCTAACTATGGCTACACCTTC.

This clone came up a few times. The V and J genes are TRBV7-2 and TRBJ2-3; TRBD2 matches at 12 bases. Trimming took 5 bases from V and 2 from J; bases not matched to a gene: 8. The CDR3 loop spans 17 amino acids. The germline gives CDR1 SGHTA, CDR2 FQGNSA. CDR3 sequence reads: CASSPRTSGTFTDTQYF. CDR3 DNA: TGTGCCAGCAGCCCCCGGACTAGCGGGACGTTCACAGATACGCAGTATTTT.

This rearrangement joins TRBV10-3 to TRBJ1-1; D is unclear. This CDR3 region has 12 residues. V gave up 0 bases and J gave up 7 bases, with 6 bases separating them. Germline V lookup: CDR1 ENHRY, CDR2 SYGVKD. The CDR3 sequence: CAISESGLEAFF. CDR3 DNA: TGTGCCATCAGTGAGTCGGGCCTTGAAGCTTTCTTT.

The chain carries TRBV7-9 and TRBJ2-7; tentative D call: TRBD2 (6 bases). The V end lost 5 bases, the J end lost 4 bases, and 18 bases lay between the germline ends. Per germline, CDR1 SEHNR and CDR2 FQNEAQ (reference sequence). The CDR3 runs to 15 residues. The CDR3 sequence is CASSPTGLMPYEQYF. DNA of the CDR3: TGTGCCAGCAGCCCCACGGGACTGATGCCGTACGAGCAGTACTTC.

The chain couples TRBV30 to TRBJ1-6; tentative D call: TRBD1 (5 bases). Germline V gives CDR1 GTSNPN, CDR2 SVGIG (reference sequence). Trimming left V 1 base short and J 7 bases short, with 8 bases between. CDR3 length: 13 amino acids. CDR3 sequence: CAWSGAGNSPLHF. CDR3 nucleotides: TGTGCCTGGAGTGGTGCAGGGAATTCACCCCTCCACTTT.

This chain joins TRBV6-7 and TRBJ1-1; no clear D. TRBV6-7 is recorded as an ORF, its role being uncertain. V dropped 4 bases and J dropped 4 bases, with 10 bases sitting between them. The CDR3 has 13 residues. CDR3 residues: CASSSRVFTEAFF. The CDR3 DNA reads as TGTGCCAGCAGTTCAAGGGTATTCACTGAAGCTTTCTTT.

J is TRBJ2-7 and V is TRBV2; TRBD1 agrees at 8 bases. Unmatched junction bases numbered 6, after V lost 6 bases and J lost 2 bases. CDR3 length: 14 amino acids. The germline V gene has CDR1 SNHLY and CDR2 FYNNEI. CDR3 nucleotides: TGTGCCAGCAGATTTGGACAGGGACCCTACGAGCAGTACTTC. This codes for CASRFGQGPYEQYF.

This clone was seen more than once but under ten times. This chain joins TRBV7-9 and TRBJ2-2; either TRBD1 or TRBD2 may supply D (5 bases each). The CDR3 has 15 residues. Per germline, CDR1 SEHNR and CDR2 FQNEAQ (reference sequence). Trimming cost V 6 bases and J 7 bases, with 18 bases left between them. CDR3 amino acids: CASRESFRDVGELFF. CDR3 sequence (DNA): TGTGCCAGCAGGGAATCGTTTCGGGACGTCGGGGAGCTGTTTTTT.

The CDR3 region is CSVGRDRVSYEQYF. The CDR3 coding sequence is TGCAGCGTGGGCCGGGACAGGGTATCCTACGAGCAGTACTTC. This chain links TRBV29-1 with TRBJ2-7; 9 bases are a match to TRBD1. Germline V gene data show CDR1 as SQVTM and CDR2 as ANQGSEA. With 6 bases clipped from V and 1 base from J, the junction kept 7 bases outside the gene matches. The CDR3 sequence is 14 residues long.

The chain carries TRBV5-6 and TRBJ1-2; D call uncertain. In germline, CDR1 is SGHDT, CDR2 YYEEEE. The CDR3 is made up of 13 amino acids. V was pared by 1 base and J by 4 bases, with 8 bases between. The CDR3 DNA is TGTGCCAGCAGCTTGCGGCCGGCCTATGGCTACACCTTC. Its translation: CASSLRPAYGYTF.

The chain uses TRBV10-3 and TRBJ1-5; D possibly corresponds to TRBD1 (6 bases). The germline V and J ends were trimmed by 8 bases and 5 bases, with 19 bases remaining between them. Looked up from germline, CDR1 is ENHRY and CDR2 is SYGVKD. The CDR3 is made up of 15 amino acids. The CDR3 coding sequence is TGTGCCATCCAGAAGGGGGTGGGGGCTGATCAGCCCCAGCATTTT. It translates to CAIQKGVGADQPQHF.

The rearrangement joins TRBV7-9 to TRBJ1-4; the D is unclear. CDR3 length: 12 amino acids. Germline V CDR1 and CDR2: SEHNR, FQNEAQ (reference sequence). V lost 3 bases and J lost 5, with 4 bases in between. Written as DNA, the CDR3 is TGTGCCAGCAGCTTCGAGAATGAAAAACTGTTTTTT. This encodes CASSFENEKLFF.

This clone was picked up a small number of times. This specimen includes other DNA sequences encoding the same CDR3. The chain is built from TRBV7-9 and TRBJ2-5; D is unresolved. Trimming removed 4 bases from V and 4 bases from J, with 4 bases in between. From germline, CDR1 is SEHNR and CDR2 FQNEAQ (reference sequence). The CDR3 length is 11 residues. The CDR3 here is CASSSRETQYF. CDR3 in DNA: TGTGCCAGCAGCTCGCGAGAGACCCAGTACTTC.

The chain couples TRBV7-2 to TRBJ2-7; D is perhaps TRBD1 (6 bases). Trimming shortened V by 5 bases and J by 4 bases, and 9 bases separated the two germline ends. This CDR3 contains 12 residues. Per germline, CDR1 SGHTA and CDR2 FQGNSA. The CDR3 loop is CASSEQGYEQYF. CDR3 bases: TGTGCCAGCAGCGAACAGGGTTACGAGCAGTACTTC.

The chain joins TRBV6-6 to TRBJ2-6; no definite D call. The CDR3 spans 15 residues. The V end was cut by 5 bases, the J end by 0 bases, with 8 bases between. Germline V lookup: CDR1 MNHNY, CDR2 SVGAGI (reference sequence). The CDR3 reads CASSPSLSGANVLTF. DNA for the CDR3: TGTGCCAGCAGTCCAAGCCTCTCTGGGGCCAACGTCCTGACTTTC.

The chain has TRBV14 and TRBJ2-3, with D unresolved. Trimming stripped 3 bases from V and 5 bases from J, with 18 bases between. The CDR3 has 16 amino acids. Per germline, CDR1 SGHDN and CDR2 FVKESK. Written as DNA, the CDR3 is TGTGCCAGCAGCCAGGTATCGTGGATTTCCGAAGATACGCAGTATTTT. Protein product: CASSQVSWISEDTQYF.

This sequence joins TRBV7-9 and TRBJ2-1; D is uncertain. The germline CDR1 and CDR2 sequences are SEHNR and FQNEAQ (reference sequence). With 5 bases removed from V and 8 bases from J, the gap between germline ends came to 13 bases. The CDR3 spans 13 residues. The CDR3 spells CASSMGLGDEQFF. CDR3 DNA: TGTGCCAGCAGCATGGGTTTGGGCGATGAGCAGTTCTTC.

This rearrangement joins TRBV28 to TRBJ2-4; unclear D gene. The CDR3 covers 15 residues. Germline V gene sequence: CDR1 MDHEN, CDR2 SYDVKM. V lost 10 bases to trimming and J lost 4 bases, with 20 bases between them. The CDR3 spells CAIKTPRGEKNIQYF. As DNA, the CDR3 is TGTGCCATCAAGACCCCTCGTGGGGAAAAAAACATTCAGTACTTC.

The V and J genes are TRBV29-1 and TRBJ2-5, with D possibly being TRBD1 (6 bases). Trimming cost V 5 bases and J 1 base, with 17 bases left between them. The CDR3 spans 15 residues. Per the germline V gene, CDR1 is SQVTM and CDR2 is ANQGSEA. CDR3 residues: CSVRPLTGSQETQYF. As DNA, the CDR3 is TGCAGCGTTCGCCCCCTGACAGGATCCCAAGAGACCCAGTACTTC.

V and J are TRBV9 and TRBJ2-5; D might be TRBD1 or TRBD2, each matching 6 bases. This CDR3 is 15 amino acids long. Trimming cost V 3 bases and J 4 bases, with 16 bases left between them. Germline V gene data show CDR1 as SGDLS and CDR2 as YYNGEE. This CDR3 reads CASSDLGGPRETQYF. The CDR3 region has the DNA TGTGCCAGCAGCGATCTGGGGGGCCCTCGAGAGACCCAGTACTTC.

With respect to this clone: Other DNA sequences in this specimen translate into the identical CDR3. CDR3 residues: CAWSVQGGYTF. CDR3 DNA: TGTGCCTGGAGTGTACAGGGCGGCTACACCTTC. The V and J genes are TRBV30 and TRBJ1-2; maybe TRBD1 (6 bases). Germline values: CDR1 GTSNPN, CDR2 SVGIG (reference sequence). Between the trimmed V and J ends, which lost 0 bases and 8 bases, there was a span of 7 bases. CDR3 length: 11 amino acids.

CDR3 sequence: CASSWGGNTEAFF. In DNA form, the CDR3 reads TGTGCCAGCAGCTGGGGAGGGAACACTGAAGCTTTCTTT. The chain joins TRBV7-2 to TRBJ1-1; D is undetermined. Germline lookup yields CDR1 SGHTA and CDR2 FQGNSA. V was shortened by 4 bases and J by 1 base, with 7 bases between the two germline ends. The CDR3 sequence is 13 residues long.

The DNA for the CDR3 is TGTGCCATCAGTACAGGGGACGAGCAGTACTTC. It yields the protein CAISTGDEQYF. The chain employs TRBV10-3 and TRBJ2-7; 7 nucleotides agree with TRBD1. This CDR3 spans 11 amino acids. V shed 5 bases, J shed 5 bases, and the junction held 0 bases outside the gene matches. Germline V gene sequence: CDR1 ENHRY, CDR2 SYGVKD.